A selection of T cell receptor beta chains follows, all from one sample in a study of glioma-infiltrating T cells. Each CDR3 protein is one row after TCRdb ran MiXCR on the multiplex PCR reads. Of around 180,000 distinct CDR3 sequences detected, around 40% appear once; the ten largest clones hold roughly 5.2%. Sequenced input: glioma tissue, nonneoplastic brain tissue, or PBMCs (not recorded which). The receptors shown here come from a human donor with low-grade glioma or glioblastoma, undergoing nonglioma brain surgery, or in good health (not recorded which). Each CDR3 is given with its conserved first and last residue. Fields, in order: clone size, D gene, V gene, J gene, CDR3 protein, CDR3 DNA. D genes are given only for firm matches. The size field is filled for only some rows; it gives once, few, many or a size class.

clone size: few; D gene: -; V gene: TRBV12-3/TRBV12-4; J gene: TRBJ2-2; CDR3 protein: CASSQGTGELFF; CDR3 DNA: TGTGCCAGCAGCCAGGGCACCGGGGAGCTGTTTTTT
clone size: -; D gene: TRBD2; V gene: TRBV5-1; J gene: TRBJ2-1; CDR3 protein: CASSLDPGLAGNNEQLF; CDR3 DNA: TGCGCCAGCAGCTTGGACCCGGGACTAGCGGGGAACAATGAGCAGTTATTC
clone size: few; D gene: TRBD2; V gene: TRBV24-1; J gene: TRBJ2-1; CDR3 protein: CATSERLAPQRGEQFF; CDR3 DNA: TGTGCCACCAGTGAGCGACTAGCGCCCCAGCGGGGTGAGCAGTTCTTC
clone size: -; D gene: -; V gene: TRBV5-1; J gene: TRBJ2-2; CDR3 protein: CASSRLNTGELFF; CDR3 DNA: TGCGCCAGCAGCAGGTTGAACACCGGGGAGCTGTTTTTT
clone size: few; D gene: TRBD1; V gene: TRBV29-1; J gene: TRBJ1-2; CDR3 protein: CSVGDRGIHGYTF; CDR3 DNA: TGCAGCGTTGGGGACAGGGGGATCCATGGCTACACCTTC
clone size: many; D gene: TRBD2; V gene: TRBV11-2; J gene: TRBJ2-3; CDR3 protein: CASSFEGLVTDTQYF; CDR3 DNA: TGTGCCAGCAGCTTCGAGGGACTAGTAACAGATACGCAGTATTTT
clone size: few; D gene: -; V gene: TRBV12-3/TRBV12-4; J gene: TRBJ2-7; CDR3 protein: CASSSLTRGPYEQYF; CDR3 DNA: TGTGCCAGCAGTTCTCTGACTCGAGGGCCCTACGAGCAGTACTTC
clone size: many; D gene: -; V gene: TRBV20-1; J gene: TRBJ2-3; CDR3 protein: CSARTLMTSISDTQYF; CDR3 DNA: TGCAGTGCTAGAACCCTCATGACTAGTATATCAGATACGCAGTATTTT
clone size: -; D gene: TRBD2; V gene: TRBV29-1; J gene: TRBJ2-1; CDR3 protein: CSVATSGRAGEQFF; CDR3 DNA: TGCAGCGTCGCGACTAGCGGGAGGGCAGGTGAGCAGTTCTTC
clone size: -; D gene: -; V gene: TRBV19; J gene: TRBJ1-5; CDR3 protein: CASSIPAGQGRQPQHF; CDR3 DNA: TGTGCCAGTAGTATTCCCGCGGGTCAGGGGAGACAGCCCCAGCATTTT
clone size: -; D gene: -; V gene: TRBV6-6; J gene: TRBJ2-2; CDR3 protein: CAISESSNTGELFF; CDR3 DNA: TGTGCCATCAGTGAGTCTTCTAACACCGGGGAGCTGTTTTTT
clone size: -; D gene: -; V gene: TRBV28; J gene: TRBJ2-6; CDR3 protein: CASSLPGDAANVLAF; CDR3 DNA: TGTGCCAGCAGTTTACCAGGGGATGCGGCCAACGTCCTGGCTTTC
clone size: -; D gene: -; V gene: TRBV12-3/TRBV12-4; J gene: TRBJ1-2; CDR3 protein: CASSLEQGRYYGYTF; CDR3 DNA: TGTGCCAGCAGTTTAGAACAGGGACGGTACTATGGCTACACCTTC
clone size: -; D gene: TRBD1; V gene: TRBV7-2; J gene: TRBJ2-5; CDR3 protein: CASSLGGSGGETQYF; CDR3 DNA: TGTGCCAGCAGCTTAGGAGGGTCAGGGGGAGAGACCCAGTACTTC
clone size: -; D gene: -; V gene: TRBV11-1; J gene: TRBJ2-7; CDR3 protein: CASSLSIAGQRQYEEYF; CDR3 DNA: TGTGCCAGCAGCTTAAGCATAGCAGGACAGAGACAGTACGAGGAGTACTTC
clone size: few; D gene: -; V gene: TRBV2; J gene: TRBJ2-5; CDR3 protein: CASTRRGVGQETQYF; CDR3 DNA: TGTGCCAGCACCCGCCGCGGGGTTGGGCAAGAGACCCAGTACTTC
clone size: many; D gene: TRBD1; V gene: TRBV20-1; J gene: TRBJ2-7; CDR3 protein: CSATNPGQSSYEQYF; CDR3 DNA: TGCAGTGCTACAAACCCGGGACAGAGCTCCTACGAGCAGTACTTC